What follows are 16 T cell receptor beta chains derived from one specimen sequenced in a study of T-cell memory formation after mild COVID-19. TCRdb re-derived calls from the 5' RACE reads in MiXCR, one entry per CDR3 protein. Of 280,000 or so distinct CDR3 sequences in the sample, around 17% were seen once. The sample comprised PBMCs or a T cell subset sorted from them (not recorded which). These receptors were obtained from a man between 18 and 29 years old who had mild COVID-19 (a few samples of this study predate the infection). Cell type and time point are not known.

The CDR3 region is CASSPQSSGGAGSYNEQFF. The CDR3 bases are TGTGCCAGCAGCCCCCAAAGTAGCGGGGGGGCCGGGTCCTACAATGAGCAGTTCTTC. This chain connects TRBV7-3 to TRBJ2-1, with 11 bases that match TRBD2. The CDR3 is 19 amino acids. Germline-derived CDR1 and CDR2 are SGHTA and FQGTGA. V gave up 5 bases and J gave up 1 base; unmatched junction bases: 13. Variable domain in full (rest from reference TRBV7-3 and TRBJ2-1): GAGVSQTPSNKVTEKGKYVELRCDPISGHTALYWYRQSLGQGPEFLIYFQGTGAADDSGLPNDRFFAVRPEGSVSTLKIQRTERGDSAVYLCASSPQSSGGAGSYNEQFFGPGTRLTVL.

This clonotype was observed at least ten times. V and J are TRBV7-2 and TRBJ2-7; 9 bases agree with TRBD2. The CDR3 loop spans 16 amino acids. The V gene end was trimmed by 1 base and the J gene end by 5 bases; junction bases not matched to a gene: 9. CDR1 and CDR2 (germline): SGHTA, FQGNSA. The CDR3 DNA is TGTGCCAGCAGCTTAGAAGGCGGGGGGGCCGGTCACGAGCAGTACGTC. Translated: CASSLEGGGAGHEQYV.

The chain carries TRBV10-3 and TRBJ2-5; D may be TRBD2 (6 bases). The CDR3 extends over 14 amino acids. Trimming shortened V by 5 bases and J by 5 bases, and 15 bases separated the two germline ends. Germline assignment: CDR1 ENHRY and CDR2 SYGVKD. Here the CDR3 DNA reads TGTGCCATCAGTCCCCGTGGGGCGGGGGAGACCCAGTACTTC. Translation gives CAISPRGAGETQYF.

This clonotype came up many times. This chain joins TRBV12-3 or TRBV12-4 and TRBJ2-7; 7 bases line up with TRBD2. The CDR3 loop spans 15 amino acids. Trimming removed 1 base from V and 3 bases from J; junction bases left unmatched: 6. Written as DNA, the CDR3 is TGTGCCAGCAGTTTAGGGGCTAGCGGATTCTACGAGCAGTACGTC. This translates into CASSLGASGFYEQYV.

The gene calls are TRBV18 and TRBJ2-5; 11 bases map to TRBD1. The CDR3 is 17 amino acids. J was trimmed by 2 bases and V by 3 bases; bases with no gene match: 8. Germline V gene data show CDR1 as KGHSH and CDR2 as LQKENI. In DNA, the CDR3 is TGTGCCAGCTCACCTACGGACAGGGGGCGAGGGCAAGAGACCCAGTACTTC. Translating gives CASSPTDRGRGQETQYF. The full variable domain, completed using reference TRBV18 and TRBJ2-5, is NAGVMQNPRHLVRRRGQEARLRCSPMKGHSHVYWYRQLPEEGLKFMVYLQKENIIDESGMPKERFSAEFPKEGPSILRIQQVVRGDSAAYFCASSPTDRGRGQETQYFGPGTRLLVL.

A few counts support this clonotype. The rearrangement joins TRBV7-3 to TRBJ2-3; TRBD1 or TRBD2 may be the D gene (7 bases each). Trimming cost V 5 bases and J 7 bases, with 19 bases left between them. CDR3 length: 15 amino acids. Germline assignment: CDR1 SGHTA and CDR2 FQGTGA. The CDR3 is CASSPQGGGLNTQYF. In DNA form, the CDR3 reads TGTGCCAGCAGCCCCCAGGGGGGGGGCCTAAATACGCAGTATTTT.

The DNA of the CDR3 is TGTGCCAGCAGCGTAGAAAGCGGGAGATTTTCAGAGACCCAGTACTTC. This translates into CASSVESGRFSETQYF. V and J are TRBV9 and TRBJ2-5; 8 bases map to TRBD2. Unmatched junction bases numbered 8, after V lost 0 bases and J lost 4 bases. The CDR3 sequence is 16 residues long. The V gene's germline CDR1 is SGDLS and CDR2 YYNGEE.

The rearrangement uses TRBV6-5 and TRBJ1-2, with D perhaps TRBD1 (5 bases). CDR1 and CDR2 from the germline V gene are MNHEY and SVGAGI. This CDR3 spans 13 amino acids. V was shortened by 7 bases and J by 3 bases, with 12 bases between the two germline ends. CDR3 in amino acids: CASKVIGDYGYTF. In DNA form, the CDR3 reads TGTGCCAGCAAGGTTATAGGGGACTATGGCTACACCTTC.

This clonotype was recorded a few times. The chain employs TRBV7-2 and TRBJ2-7, with TRBD1 matching over 7 bases. CDR1 is SGHTA and CDR2 is FQGNSA in the germline V gene. V shed 6 bases, J shed 7 bases, and the junction held 9 bases outside the gene matches. This CDR3 contains 13 residues. The CDR3 loop reads CASSSETGREQYF. The CDR3 DNA is TGTGCCAGCAGTTCAGAGACAGGGCGGGAGCAGTACTTC. The entire variable domain, with the rest obtained from reference TRBV7-2 and TRBJ2-7, is as follows: GAGVSQSPSNKVTEKGKDVELRCDPISGHTALYWYRQSLGQGLEFLIYFQGNSAPDKSGLPSDRFSAERTGGSVSTLTIQRTQQEDSAVYLCASSSETGREQYFGPGTRLTVT.

The chain couples TRBV7-3 to TRBJ2-3; D may be TRBD1 or TRBD2 (6 bases each). V lost 2 bases to trimming and J lost 5 bases, with 14 bases between them. The CDR3 extends over 15 amino acids. Looked up from germline, CDR1 is SGHTA and CDR2 is FQGTGA. The CDR3 DNA is TGTGCCAGCAGCTTATTAACGGGGGCCCTAGATACGCAGTATTTT. Protein sequence: CASSLLTGALDTQYF.

This clonotype has more than one count but fewer than ten. V is TRBV28 and J is TRBJ1-2; 8 nucleotides agree with TRBD1. Germline loops: CDR1 MDHEN, CDR2 SYDVKM. After removal of 4 bases from V and 1 base from J, the junction contained 2 bases not matched to a gene. This CDR3 contains 14 residues. This CDR3 reads CASSWTGLNYGYTF. In DNA form, the CDR3 reads TGTGCCAGCAGTTGGACAGGGCTTAACTATGGCTACACCTTC.

The chain combines TRBV20-1 with TRBJ2-1; 13 bases line up with TRBD2. V shed 1 base, J shed 2 bases, and the junction held 2 bases outside the gene matches. Germline CDR1 reads DFQATT; CDR2 reads SNEGSKA (reference sequence). There are 16 residues in the CDR3. This CDR3 reads CSARVGTSGAYNEQFF. The CDR3 DNA follows: TGCAGTGCTAGAGTCGGGACTAGCGGGGCCTACAATGAGCAGTTCTTC.

This clonotype was recorded a few times. The J gene is TRBJ2-1, the V gene TRBV5-1; D not resolved. Looked up from germline, CDR1 is SGHRS and CDR2 is YFSETQ. The CDR3 runs 16 residues. V was clipped by 2 bases and J by 0 bases, with 12 bases between them. CDR3 region: CASSLVEASSYNEQFF. For the CDR3, the DNA is TGCGCCAGCAGCTTAGTGGAAGCGAGCTCCTACAATGAGCAGTTCTTC.

The V call is TRBV10-3, the J call TRBJ2-5; 8 bases match TRBD1. The germline gives CDR1 ENHRY, CDR2 SYGVKD. Trimming at V came to 6 bases and at J to 3 bases, leaving 0 bases not matched to a gene. This CDR3 contains 12 residues. Written as DNA, the CDR3 is TGTGCCATCAGGGACAGGGAAGAGACCCAGTACTTC. Translation: CAIRDREETQYF.

V is TRBV29-1 and J is TRBJ1-1; D not resolved. Trimming pared 1 base from V and 1 base from J, leaving 7 bases between. The germline V gene encodes CDR1 SQVTM and CDR2 ANQGSEA. The CDR3 extends over 13 amino acids. CDR3 nucleotides: TGCAGCGTTGAAGGACATTCGAACACTGAAGCTTTCTTT. This translates into CSVEGHSNTEAFF.

Only a few counts were recorded for this clonotype. The V call is TRBV7-8, the J call TRBJ2-3; tentatively, D is TRBD1 or TRBD2 (6 bases each). Germline CDR1 and CDR2: SGHVS and FQNEAQ. The length of the CDR3 is 15 residues. The V and J ends lost 6 bases and 4 bases respectively, with 17 bases between them. CDR3 amino acids: CASRLATGAADTQYF. Written as DNA, the CDR3 is TGTGCCAGCAGACTTGCCACGGGGGCGGCAGATACGCAGTATTTT. Supplemented by reference TRBV7-8 and TRBJ2-3, the full variable domain reads GAGVSQSPRYKVAKRGQDVALRCDPISGHVSLFWYQQALGQGPEFLTYFQNEAQLDKSGLPSDRFFAERPEGSVSTLKIQRTQQEDSAVYLCASRLATGAADTQYFGPGTRLTVL.